Below, 15 T cell receptor beta chains from the same sample are listed, as sequenced in a study of CD8+ T cells in alopecia areata. Treatment: oral pan-JAK inhibitor, 5-10 mg twice daily. Sequencing used cDNA as its template, made by extracting RNA and reverse transcribing it. Libraries were prepared by immunoSEQ multiplex PCR; TCRdb keeps only in-frame clonotypes and omits some of them. Of more than 200,000 clones in the sample, 64% are singletons; the top ten hold 3.5% to 5%. Sample: CD4+ T cells sorted from blood, taken at week 4, from a patient treated with tofacitinib. The receptors shown here come from a human donor with alopecia areata.

CDR3 in amino acids: CASSVSYEQYF. The CDR3 coding sequence is TGTGCCAGCAGCGTGTCCTACGAGCAGTACTTC. The chain joins TRBV5-6 to TRBJ2-7, with D hard to call. The CDR3 totals 11 residues. Trimming shortened V by 4 bases and J by 1 base, and 3 bases separated the two germline ends. The germline CDR1 and CDR2 sequences are SGHDT and YYEEEE.

The rearrangement uses TRBV9 and TRBJ2-5; tentatively, D is TRBD1 (5 bases). Germline values: CDR1 SGDLS, CDR2 YYNGEE. The CDR3 has 13 residues. V gave up 4 bases and J gave up 2 bases, with 9 bases separating them. Here the CDR3 DNA reads TGTGCCAGCAGCCCCGACAGTCAAGAGACCCAGTACTTC. Its translation is CASSPDSQETQYF.

The chain links TRBV9 to TRBJ1-4; no clear D gene. The CDR3 sequence is 15 residues long. CDR1 and CDR2 from the germline V gene are SGDLS and YYNGEE. V was pared by 0 bases and J by 8 bases, with 14 bases between. The CDR3: CASSVEAGYGEKLFF. CDR3 DNA sequence: TGTGCCAGCAGCGTAGAGGCGGGGTATGGGGAAAAACTGTTTTTT.

The rearrangement joins TRBV6-1 to TRBJ1-1; weak D call: TRBD1 (6 bases). This CDR3 region has 14 residues. Germline CDR1 MNHNS, CDR2 SASEGT. V was clipped by 6 bases and J by 0 bases, with 11 bases between them. The CDR3 DNA reads TGTGCCAGCAGAATGGACAGATTGAACACTGAAGCTTTCTTT. This sequence encodes CASRMDRLNTEAFF.

The chain uses TRBV15 and TRBJ1-1; D unresolved. The V end lost 0 bases, the J end lost 1 base, and 12 bases lay between the germline ends. Germline CDR1 is LNHNV and CDR2 is YYDKDF (reference sequence). This CDR3 is 16 amino acids long. The CDR3: CATSRDDQARNTEAFF. Here the CDR3 DNA reads TGTGCCACCAGCAGAGATGACCAGGCCAGGAACACTGAAGCTTTCTTT.

The gene calls are TRBV6-5 and TRBJ1-5; TRBD1 is a possible D gene (5 bases). Germline V gene data show CDR1 as MNHEY and CDR2 as SVGAGI. The CDR3 covers 14 residues. V shed 2 bases and J shed 4 bases, with 9 bases lying between them. CDR3 residues: CASSYGQGNQPQHF. For the CDR3, the DNA is TGTGCCAGCAGTTACGGGCAGGGTAATCAGCCCCAGCATTTT.

The V and J genes are TRBV5-1 and TRBJ2-5; D possibly corresponds to TRBD2 (6 bases). The CDR3 length is 15 residues. Germline loops: CDR1 SGHRS, CDR2 YFSETQ. The germline V and J ends were trimmed by 0 bases and 5 bases, with 14 bases remaining between them. CDR3 sequence: CASSLVSGGRETQYF. The CDR3 coding sequence is TGCGCCAGCAGCTTGGTTAGCGGCGGTAGGGAGACCCAGTACTTC.

The CDR3 DNA sequence: TGTGCCAGCAGCCCCGGGGGGGGCACTGAAGCTTTCTTT. Protein sequence: CASSPGGGTEAFF. This chain joins TRBV7-8 and TRBJ1-1; D is possibly TRBD1 (5 bases). CDR1 and CDR2 from the germline V gene are SGHVS and FQNEAQ. The CDR3 contains 13 residues. V lost 5 bases to trimming and J lost 4 bases, with 11 bases between them.

The chain links TRBV5-1 to TRBJ2-5; TRBD2 is a possible D gene (5 bases). Trimming left V 4 bases short and J 5 bases short, with 18 bases between. There are 15 residues in the CDR3. CDR1 SGHRS and CDR2 YFSETQ come from the germline V gene. As DNA, the CDR3 is TGCGCCAGCAGCCAAGCTAGCCAACCGCATGAGACCCAGTACTTC. This codes for CASSQASQPHETQYF.

The V and J genes are TRBV7-9 and TRBJ2-1, with D uncertain. V lost 2 bases, J lost 8 bases, and 13 bases lay in between. CDR1 and CDR2 from the germline V gene are SEHNR and FQNEAQ (reference sequence). The CDR3 loop spans 14 amino acids. CDR3 sequence (DNA): TGTGCCAGCAGCTTACTTCAGGATCACGATGAGCAGTTCTTC. Translation gives CASSLLQDHDEQFF.

The rearrangement links TRBV4-3 to TRBJ2-1; D ambiguous. CDR3 length: 14 residues. V was pared by 4 bases and J by 4 bases, with 11 bases between. CDR1 and CDR2 from the germline V gene are LGHNA and YSLEER. CDR3 protein: CASSRRLLYNEQFF. The CDR3, as DNA: TGCGCCAGCAGCCGGCGACTTCTATACAATGAGCAGTTCTTC.

The rearrangement uses TRBV30 and TRBJ2-1, with TRBD2 identical over 8 bases. With V trimmed by 0 bases and J by 4 bases, 8 bases remained unmatched. The germline gives CDR1 GTSNPN, CDR2 SVGIG (reference sequence). The CDR3 is 16 residues long. CDR3 nucleotide sequence: TGTGCCTGGAGTGTAGAGGGCAGCGGGGGTTACAATGAGCAGTTCTTC. This translates into CAWSVEGSGGYNEQFF.

V gene TRBV18 combines with J gene TRBJ2-1; D is perhaps TRBD2 (6 bases). Trimming cost V 4 bases and J 6 bases, with 7 bases left between them. The CDR3 is 12 amino acids. In germline, CDR1 is KGHSH, CDR2 LQKENI. The CDR3 bases are TGTGCCAGCTCACGGGACTTCAATGAGCAGTTCTTC. This sequence encodes CASSRDFNEQFF.

This chain joins TRBV7-2 and TRBJ1-2; D not resolved. V gave up 5 bases and J gave up 5 bases, with 18 bases separating them. CDR3 length equals 15 residues. Per the germline V gene, CDR1 is SGHTA and CDR2 is FQGNSA. The CDR3 sequence: CASSPYLAPLYGYTF. The DNA of the CDR3 is TGTGCCAGCAGCCCCTACCTGGCCCCTCTTTATGGCTACACCTTC.

The rearrangement joins TRBV29-1 to TRBJ1-5; no firm D call. CDR3 length: 14 amino acids. The V and J ends lost 6 bases and 2 bases respectively, with 14 bases between them. Germline V lookup: CDR1 SQVTM, CDR2 ANQGSEA. This chain's CDR3 is CSVAKGTGNQPQHF. The CDR3 DNA reads as TGCAGCGTAGCGAAGGGAACAGGCAATCAGCCCCAGCATTTT. Complete variable domain (other parts from reference TRBV29-1 and TRBJ1-5): SAVISQKPSRDICQRGTSLTIQCQVDSQVTMMFWYRQQPGQSLTLIATANQGSEATYESGFVIDKFPISRPNLTFSTLTVSNMSPEDSSIYLCSVAKGTGNQPQHFGDGTRLSIL.